The rows below give T cell receptor beta chains drawn from one sample of a study of shared clonotypes between healthy human individuals. Method: immunoSEQ multiplex PCR; TCRdb's copy keeps in-frame clones and lacks some. The data show approximately 940,000 clones, about 80% seen once. The sequenced sample was memory CD4+ T cells sorted from blood. These receptors came from a man younger than 35 in good health. The CDR3 runs from the conserved cysteine through the conserved F or W. The D gene is left open where the match is weak.

j_call: TRBJ1-4
v_call: TRBV11-2
d_call: NA
cdr3_aa: CASNSPGNEKLFF
cdr3_nt: TGTGCCAGCAACTCACCGGGTAATGAAAAACTGTTTTTT

j_call: TRBJ2-2
v_call: TRBV7-9
d_call: TRBD2
cdr3_aa: CASSYGTSGRPGELFF
cdr3_nt: TGTGCCAGCAGTTACGGGACTAGCGGGAGGCCCGGGGAGCTGTTTTTT

j_call: TRBJ2-3
v_call: TRBV5-1
d_call: NA
cdr3_aa: CASSFGTRPDTQYF
cdr3_nt: TGCGCCAGCAGCTTTGGGACCCGCCCAGATACGCAGTATTTT

j_call: TRBJ2-1
v_call: TRBV5-1
d_call: NA
cdr3_aa: CASSLWRAGVNEQFF
cdr3_nt: TGCGCCAGCAGCTTGTGGAGGGCAGGGGTAAATGAGCAGTTCTTC

j_call: TRBJ1-2
v_call: TRBV21-1
d_call: NA
cdr3_aa: CASSKVLRFYGYTF
cdr3_nt: TGTGCCAGCAGCAAAGTTCTGAGGTTCTATGGCTACACCTTC

j_call: TRBJ2-7
v_call: TRBV27
d_call: TRBD2
cdr3_aa: CASSGRAAGLGYEQYF
cdr3_nt: TGTGCCAGCAGTGGGAGGGCGGCAGGGTTAGGCTACGAGCAGTACTTC

j_call: TRBJ1-3
v_call: TRBV13
d_call: TRBD1
cdr3_aa: CASSDRGGGNTIYF
cdr3_nt: TGTGCCAGCAGCGACAGGGGCGGTGGAAACACCATATATTTT

j_call: TRBJ2-2
v_call: TRBV7-9
d_call: TRBD1
cdr3_aa: CASSSDRASTGELFF
cdr3_nt: TGTGCCAGCAGCTCGGACAGGGCTAGCACCGGGGAGCTGTTTTTT

j_call: TRBJ1-2
v_call: TRBV10-2
d_call: NA
cdr3_aa: CASSDSNYGYTF
cdr3_nt: TGCGCCAGCAGTGATTCTAACTATGGCTACACCTTC

j_call: TRBJ2-7
v_call: TRBV5-1
d_call: NA
cdr3_aa: CASSLVGGLTYEQYF
cdr3_nt: TGCGCCAGCAGCTTGGTTGGGGGATTAACCTACGAGCAGTACTTC

j_call: TRBJ1-2
v_call: TRBV18
d_call: NA
cdr3_aa: CASSPDRGYTF
cdr3_nt: TGTGCCAGCTCACCCGACCGGGGCTACACCTTC

j_call: TRBJ2-7
v_call: TRBV7-2
d_call: NA
cdr3_aa: CASSLITGEQYF
cdr3_nt: TGTGCCAGCAGCTTAATTACGGGCGAGCAGTACTTC

j_call: TRBJ2-1
v_call: TRBV5-1
d_call: NA
cdr3_aa: CASRPGAWIDEQFF
cdr3_nt: TGCGCCAGCAGGCCCGGGGCCTGGATCGATGAGCAGTTCTTC

j_call: TRBJ1-1
v_call: TRBV5-6
d_call: NA
cdr3_aa: CASSFGAQNTEAFF
cdr3_nt: TGTGCCAGCAGCTTTGGCGCACAGAACACTGAAGCTTTCTTT

j_call: TRBJ1-5
v_call: TRBV7-2
d_call: NA
cdr3_aa: CASSLEGYNQPQHF
cdr3_nt: TGTGCCAGCAGCTTGGAAGGGTACAATCAGCCCCAGCATTTT

j_call: TRBJ1-2
v_call: TRBV2
d_call: TRBD1
cdr3_aa: CASSADRALTYGYTF
cdr3_nt: TGTGCCAGCAGCGCTGACAGGGCCCTAACCTATGGCTACACCTTC

j_call: TRBJ1-2
v_call: TRBV28
d_call: NA
cdr3_aa: CASRSTFDGLYGYTF
cdr3_nt: TGTGCCAGCAGATCCACTTTTGACGGGCTGTATGGCTACACCTTC

j_call: TRBJ2-2
v_call: TRBV30
d_call: NA
cdr3_aa: CAFLPGLASTGELFF
cdr3_nt: TGTGCCTTCCTCCCCGGGCTAGCCAGTACCGGGGAGCTGTTTTTT

j_call: TRBJ2-7
v_call: TRBV11-1
d_call: NA
cdr3_aa: CASSLLGDEQYF
cdr3_nt: TGTGCCAGCAGCTTACTTGGGGACGAGCAGTACTTC

j_call: TRBJ2-3
v_call: TRBV6-5
d_call: NA
cdr3_aa: CASISRRNTQYF
cdr3_nt: TGTGCCAGCATAAGTCGGCGGAATACGCAGTATTTT

j_call: TRBJ2-7
v_call: TRBV5-1
d_call: TRBD1
cdr3_aa: CASSHGTGGSYEQYF
cdr3_nt: TGCGCCAGCAGCCACGGGACAGGGGGTTCCTACGAGCAGTACTTC

j_call: TRBJ1-4
v_call: TRBV28
d_call: NA
cdr3_aa: CASSFGGGVWEKLFF
cdr3_nt: TGTGCCAGCAGTTTCGGGGGGGGTGTGTGGGAAAAACTGTTTTTT

j_call: TRBJ1-5
v_call: TRBV27
d_call: TRBD1
cdr3_aa: CASSSTGVVQPQHF
cdr3_nt: TGTGCCAGCAGTTCGACAGGGGTGGTTCAGCCCCAGCATTTT